A single T cell receptor (beta chain) is shown here with its context. Trimming removed 0 bases at V and 1 base at J, with 15 bases between. This CDR3 region has 18 residues. The germline V gene encodes CDR1 SGHNT and CDR2 YENEEA. The sample comes from a study of blood T cell repertoires in COVID-19. Study-wide context: From the United States, Italy and Spain came samples of acute and convalescent COVID-19.

The repertoire was sequenced with immunoSEQ multiplex PCR; TCRdb's copy has only in-frame clones and lacks some. The sample lists roughly 250,000 clones; 65% to 85% were seen once. This TCR came from a man in his forties with active or convalescent COVID-19. Input material: peripheral blood. The chain couples TRBV11-3 to TRBJ2-2; possibly TRBD1 for D (5 bases). CDR3 loop: CASSLDRAGWENTGELFF. As DNA, the CDR3 is TGTGCCAGCAGCTTAGATCGGGCAGGGTGGGAGAACACCGGGGAGCTGTTTTTT.